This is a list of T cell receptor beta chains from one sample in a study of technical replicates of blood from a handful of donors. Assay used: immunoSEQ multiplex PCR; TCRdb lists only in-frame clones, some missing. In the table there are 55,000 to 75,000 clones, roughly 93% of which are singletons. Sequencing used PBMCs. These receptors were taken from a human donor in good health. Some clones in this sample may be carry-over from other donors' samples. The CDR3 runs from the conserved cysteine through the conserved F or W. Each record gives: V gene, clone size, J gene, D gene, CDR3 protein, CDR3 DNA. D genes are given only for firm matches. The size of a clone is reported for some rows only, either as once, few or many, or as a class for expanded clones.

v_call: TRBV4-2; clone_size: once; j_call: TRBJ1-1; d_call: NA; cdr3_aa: CASSQDPGGNTEAFF; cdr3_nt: TGTGCCAGCAGCCAAGACCCCGGAGGGAACACTGAAGCTTTCTTT
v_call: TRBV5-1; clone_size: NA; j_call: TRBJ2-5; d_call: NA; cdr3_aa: CASSPLEETQYF; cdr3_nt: TGCGCCAGCAGCCCCCTCGAGGAGACCCAGTACTTC
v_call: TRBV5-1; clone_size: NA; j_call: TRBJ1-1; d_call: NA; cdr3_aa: CASSLGWTDSEAFF; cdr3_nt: TGCGCCAGCAGCTTGGGGTGGACAGACAGTGAAGCTTTCTTT
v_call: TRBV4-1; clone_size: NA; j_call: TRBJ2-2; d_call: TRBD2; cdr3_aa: CASSQRASGSPIVTGELFF; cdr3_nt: TGCGCCAGCAGCCAAAGAGCTAGCGGGAGCCCGATAGTTACCGGGGAGCTGTTTTTT
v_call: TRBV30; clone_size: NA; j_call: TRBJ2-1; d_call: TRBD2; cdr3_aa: CAWSGGLAGENEQFF; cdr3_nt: TGTGCCTGGAGTGGGGGACTAGCGGGAGAAAATGAGCAGTTCTTC
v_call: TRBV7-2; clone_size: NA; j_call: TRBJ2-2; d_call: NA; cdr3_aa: CASSSPNTGELFF; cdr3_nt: TGTGCCAGCAGCTCCCCTAACACCGGGGAGCTGTTTTTT
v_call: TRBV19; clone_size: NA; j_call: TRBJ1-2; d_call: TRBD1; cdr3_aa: CASQKGDSLIAGYTF; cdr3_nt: TGTGCCAGCCAAAAGGGGGACAGTCTTATTGCTGGCTACACCTTC
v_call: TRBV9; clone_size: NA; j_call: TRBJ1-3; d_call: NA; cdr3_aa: CASSPGWSSGNTIYF; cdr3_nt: TGTGCCAGCAGCCCCGGTTGGAGCTCTGGAAACACCATATATTTT
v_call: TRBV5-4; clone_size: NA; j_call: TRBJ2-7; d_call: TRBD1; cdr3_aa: CASSPGQGSSYEQYF; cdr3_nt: TGTGCCAGCAGCCCGGGACAGGGAAGCTCCTACGAGCAGTACTTC
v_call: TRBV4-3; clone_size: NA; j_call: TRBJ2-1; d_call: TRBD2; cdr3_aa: CASSQELTSAYNEQFF; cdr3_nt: TGCGCCAGCAGCCAAGAATTGACTAGCGCGTACAATGAGCAGTTCTTC
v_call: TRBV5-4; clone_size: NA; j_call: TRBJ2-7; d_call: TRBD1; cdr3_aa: CASRRDRGRNEQYF; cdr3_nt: TGTGCCAGCAGACGAGACAGGGGGCGGAACGAGCAGTACTTC
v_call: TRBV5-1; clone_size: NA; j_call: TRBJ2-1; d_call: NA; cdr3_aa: CASSLGTSGNEQFF; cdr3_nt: TGCGCCAGCAGCTTAGGGACATCGGGGAATGAGCAGTTCTTC
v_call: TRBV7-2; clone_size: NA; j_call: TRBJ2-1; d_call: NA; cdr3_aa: CASSLGVWGPPQFLNEQFF; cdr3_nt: TGTGCCAGCAGCTTAGGGGTTTGGGGCCCCCCCCAGTTTCTAAATGAGCAGTTCTTC
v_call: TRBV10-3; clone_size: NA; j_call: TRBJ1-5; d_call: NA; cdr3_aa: CAIKGDRDQPQHF; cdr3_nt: TGTGCCATCAAAGGGGATAGAGATCAGCCCCAGCATTTT
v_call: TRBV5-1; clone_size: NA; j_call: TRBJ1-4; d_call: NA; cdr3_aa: CASSRGGENEKLFF; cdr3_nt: TGCGCCAGCAGTCGGGGGGGGGAAAATGAAAAACTGTTTTTT
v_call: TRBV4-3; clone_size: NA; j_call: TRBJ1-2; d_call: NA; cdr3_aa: CASSQDQGNYGYTF; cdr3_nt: TGCGCCAGCAGCCAAGATCAGGGAAACTATGGCTACACCTTC
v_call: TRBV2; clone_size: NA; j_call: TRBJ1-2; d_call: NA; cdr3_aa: CASSGQNYGYTF; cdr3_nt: TGTGCCAGCAGTGGACAGAACTATGGCTACACCTTC
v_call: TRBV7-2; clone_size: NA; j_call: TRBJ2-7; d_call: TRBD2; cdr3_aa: CASSSSGTQGYEQYF; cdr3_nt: TGTGCCAGCAGCTCTAGCGGGACGCAGGGGTACGAGCAGTACTTC
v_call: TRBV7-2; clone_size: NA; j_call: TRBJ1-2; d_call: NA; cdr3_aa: CASSLAQSYGYTF; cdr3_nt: TGTGCCAGCAGCTTAGCACAGTCCTATGGCTACACCTTC
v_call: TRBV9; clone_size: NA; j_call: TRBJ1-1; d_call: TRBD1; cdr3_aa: CASSDGQGSGTEAFF; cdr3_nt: TGTGCCAGCAGCGATGGACAGGGCAGTGGCACTGAAGCTTTCTTT
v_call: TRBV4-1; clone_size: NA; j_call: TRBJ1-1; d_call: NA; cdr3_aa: CASSQGSGQNTEAFF; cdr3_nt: TGCGCCAGCAGCCAAGGATCGGGACAGAACACTGAAGCTTTCTTT
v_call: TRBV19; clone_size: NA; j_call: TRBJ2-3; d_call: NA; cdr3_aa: CASSIVPGGADTQYF; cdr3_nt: TGTGCCAGTAGTATAGTGCCTGGAGGGGCAGATACGCAGTATTTT
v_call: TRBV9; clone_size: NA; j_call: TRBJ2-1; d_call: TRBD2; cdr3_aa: CASSENLAGGGNEQFF; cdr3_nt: TGTGCCAGCAGCGAGAACCTAGCGGGGGGGGGTAATGAGCAGTTCTTC
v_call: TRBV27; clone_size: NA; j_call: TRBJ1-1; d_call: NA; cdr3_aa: CASSYRVATEAFF; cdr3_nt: TGTGCCAGCAGCTATAGAGTCGCCACTGAAGCTTTCTTT
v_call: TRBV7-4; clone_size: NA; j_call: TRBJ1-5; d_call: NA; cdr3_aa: CASNRGLHSYNQPQHF; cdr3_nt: TGTGCCAGCAACCGTGGGCTGCATTCTTACAATCAGCCCCAGCATTTT
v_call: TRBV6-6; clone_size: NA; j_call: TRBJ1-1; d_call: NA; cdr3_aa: CASSYSRQNEAFF; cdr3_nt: TGTGCCAGCAGTTACTCGAGGCAGAATGAAGCTTTCTTT
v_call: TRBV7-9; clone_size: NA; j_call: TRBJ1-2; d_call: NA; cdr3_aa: CASSPPDSSNYGYTF; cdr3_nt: TGTGCCAGCAGCCCGCCGGACAGCTCTAACTATGGCTACACCTTC
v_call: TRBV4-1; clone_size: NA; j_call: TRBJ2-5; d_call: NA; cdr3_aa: CASSQVNLGLAETQYF; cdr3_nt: TGCGCCAGCAGCCAAGTCAATCTGGGCTTGGCGGAGACCCAGTACTTC
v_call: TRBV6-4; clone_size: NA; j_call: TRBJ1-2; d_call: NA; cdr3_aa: CASREGQNYGYTF; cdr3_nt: TGTGCCAGCAGAGAGGGACAAAACTATGGCTACACCTTC
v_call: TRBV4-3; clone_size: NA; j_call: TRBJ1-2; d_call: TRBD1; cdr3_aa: CASRGDRGGGYTF; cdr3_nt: TGCGCCAGCAGAGGGGACAGGGGGGGAGGCTACACCTTC
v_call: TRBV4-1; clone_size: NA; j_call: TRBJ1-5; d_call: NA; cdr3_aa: CASSQDWWGRNQPQHF; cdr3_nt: TGCGCCAGCAGCCAAGATTGGTGGGGGAGGAATCAGCCCCAGCATTTT
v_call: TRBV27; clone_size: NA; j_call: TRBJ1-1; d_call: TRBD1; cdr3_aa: CASSPWTGVNTEAFF; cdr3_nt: TGTGCCAGCAGTCCTTGGACAGGCGTTAACACTGAAGCTTTCTTT
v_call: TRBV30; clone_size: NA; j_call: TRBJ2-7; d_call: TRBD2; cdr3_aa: CAWAGGPPFQQYF; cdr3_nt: TGTGCCTGGGCGGGGGGACCCCCTTTCCAGCAGTACTTC
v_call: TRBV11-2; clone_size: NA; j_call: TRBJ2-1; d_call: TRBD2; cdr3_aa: CASSLYGTSGKTQFF; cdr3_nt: TGTGCCAGCAGCTTATATGGGACTAGCGGGAAAACTCAGTTCTTC
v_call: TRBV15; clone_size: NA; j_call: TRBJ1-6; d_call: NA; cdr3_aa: CATSRQIDNSPLHF; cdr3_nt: TGTGCCACCAGCAGACAGATTGATAATTCACCCCTCCACTTT
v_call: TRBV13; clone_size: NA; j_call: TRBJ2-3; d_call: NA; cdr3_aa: CASSSGTDTQYF; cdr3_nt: TGTGCCAGCAGTTCCGGGACAGATACGCAGTATTTT
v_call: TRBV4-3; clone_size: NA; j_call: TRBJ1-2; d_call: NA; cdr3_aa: CASSAQGNYGYTF; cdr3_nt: TGCGCCAGCAGCGCTCAGGGGAACTATGGCTACACCTTC
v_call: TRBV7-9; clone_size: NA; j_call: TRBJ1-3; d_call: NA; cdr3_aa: CASSLRLSGNTIYF; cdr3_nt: TGTGCCAGCAGCCTGCGTTTATCTGGAAACACCATATATTTT
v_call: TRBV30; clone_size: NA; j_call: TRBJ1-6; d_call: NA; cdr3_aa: CAWSVTGGNSPLHF; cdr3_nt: TGTGCCTGGAGTGTAACAGGTGGCAATTCACCCCTCCACTTT
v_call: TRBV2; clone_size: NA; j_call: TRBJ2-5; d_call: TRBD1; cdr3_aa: CASSEQRTGYQETQYF; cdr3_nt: TGTGCCAGCAGTGAACAGAGGACAGGATACCAAGAGACCCAGTACTTC
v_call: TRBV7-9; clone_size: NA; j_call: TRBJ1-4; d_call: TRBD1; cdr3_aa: CASSQLTGYNEKLFF; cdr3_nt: TGTGCCAGCAGCCAACTGACAGGGTATAATGAAAAACTGTTTTTT
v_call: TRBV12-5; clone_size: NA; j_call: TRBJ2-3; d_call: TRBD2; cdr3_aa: CASGLVGTSGVTDTQYF; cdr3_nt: TGTGCTAGTGGTTTGGTAGGGACTAGCGGGGTCACAGATACGCAGTATTTT
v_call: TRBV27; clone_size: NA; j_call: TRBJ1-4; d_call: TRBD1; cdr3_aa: CASRGQGGEKLFF; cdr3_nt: TGTGCCAGTCGTGGACAGGGTGGGGAAAAACTGTTTTTT
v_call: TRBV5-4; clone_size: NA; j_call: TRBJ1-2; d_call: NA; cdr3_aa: CASSFGLVGYTF; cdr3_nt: TGTGCCAGCAGCTTTGGACTGGTTGGCTACACCTTC
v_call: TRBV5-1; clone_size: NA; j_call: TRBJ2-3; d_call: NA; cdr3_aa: CASSFFISTDTQYF; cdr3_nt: TGCGCCAGCAGCTTTTTCATTAGCACAGATACGCAGTATTTT
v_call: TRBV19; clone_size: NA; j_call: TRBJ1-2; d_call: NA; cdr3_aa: CASSPAGGRNYGYTF; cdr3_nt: TGTGCCAGTAGTCCCGCTGGGGGGAGGAACTATGGCTACACCTTC